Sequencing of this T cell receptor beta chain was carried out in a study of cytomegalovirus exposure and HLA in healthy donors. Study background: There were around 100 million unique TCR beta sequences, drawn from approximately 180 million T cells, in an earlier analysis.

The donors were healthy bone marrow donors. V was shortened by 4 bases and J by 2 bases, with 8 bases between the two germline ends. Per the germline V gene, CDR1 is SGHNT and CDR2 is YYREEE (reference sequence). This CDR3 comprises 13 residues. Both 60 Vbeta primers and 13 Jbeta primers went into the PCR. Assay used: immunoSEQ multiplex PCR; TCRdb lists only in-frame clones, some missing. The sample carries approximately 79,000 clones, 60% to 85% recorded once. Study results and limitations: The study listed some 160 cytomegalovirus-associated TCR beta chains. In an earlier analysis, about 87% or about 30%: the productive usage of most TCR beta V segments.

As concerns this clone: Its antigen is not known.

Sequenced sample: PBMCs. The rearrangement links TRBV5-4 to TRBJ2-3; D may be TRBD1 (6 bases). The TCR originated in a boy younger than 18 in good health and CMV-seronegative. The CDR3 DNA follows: TGTGCCAGCAGCCAGGGGAACACAGATACGCAGTATTTT. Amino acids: CASSQGNTDTQYF. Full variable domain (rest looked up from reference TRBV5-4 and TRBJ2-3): ETGVTQSPTHLIKTRGQQVTLRCSSQSGHNTVSWYQQALGQGPQFIFQYYREEENGRGNFPPRFSGLQFPNYSSELNVNALELDDSALYLCASSQGNTDTQYFGPGTRLTVL.